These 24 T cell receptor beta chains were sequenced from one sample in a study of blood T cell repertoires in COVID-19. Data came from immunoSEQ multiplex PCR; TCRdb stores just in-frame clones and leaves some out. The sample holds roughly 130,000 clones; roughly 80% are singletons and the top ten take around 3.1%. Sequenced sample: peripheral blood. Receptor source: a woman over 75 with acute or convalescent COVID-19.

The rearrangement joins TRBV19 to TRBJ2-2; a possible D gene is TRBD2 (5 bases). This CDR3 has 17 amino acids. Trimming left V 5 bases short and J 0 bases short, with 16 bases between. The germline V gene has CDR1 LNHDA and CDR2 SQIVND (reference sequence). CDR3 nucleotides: TGTGCCAGTAGTCTCCCCAGGACTCCCGCGAACACCGGGGAGCTGTTTTTT. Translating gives CASSLPRTPANTGELFF.

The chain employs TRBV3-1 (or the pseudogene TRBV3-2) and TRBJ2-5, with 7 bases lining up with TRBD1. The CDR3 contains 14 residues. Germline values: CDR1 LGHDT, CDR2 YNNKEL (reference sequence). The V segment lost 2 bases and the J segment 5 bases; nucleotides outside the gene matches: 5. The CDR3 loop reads CASSQNRGGETQYF. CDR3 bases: TGTGCCAGCAGCCAAAACAGGGGCGGGGAGACCCAGTACTTC.

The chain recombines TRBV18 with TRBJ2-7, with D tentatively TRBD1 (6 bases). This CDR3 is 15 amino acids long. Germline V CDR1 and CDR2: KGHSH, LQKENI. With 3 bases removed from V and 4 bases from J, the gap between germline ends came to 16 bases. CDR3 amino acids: CASSPPGRGSYEQYF. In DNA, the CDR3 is TGTGCCAGCTCACCGCCGGGCAGGGGATCGTACGAGCAGTACTTC.

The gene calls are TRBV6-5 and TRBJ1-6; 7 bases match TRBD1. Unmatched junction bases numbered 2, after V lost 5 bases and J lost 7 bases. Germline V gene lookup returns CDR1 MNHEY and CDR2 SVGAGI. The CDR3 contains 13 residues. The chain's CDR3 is CASSRDSNSPLHF. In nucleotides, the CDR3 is TGTGCCAGCAGTCGGGACAGCAATTCACCCCTCCACTTT.

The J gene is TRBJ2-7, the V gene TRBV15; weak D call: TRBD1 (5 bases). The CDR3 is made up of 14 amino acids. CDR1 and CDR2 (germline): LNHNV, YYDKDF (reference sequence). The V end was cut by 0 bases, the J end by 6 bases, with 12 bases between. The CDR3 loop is CATSRDLGRSEQYF. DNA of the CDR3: TGTGCCACCAGCAGAGATCTGGGGCGGAGCGAGCAGTACTTC.

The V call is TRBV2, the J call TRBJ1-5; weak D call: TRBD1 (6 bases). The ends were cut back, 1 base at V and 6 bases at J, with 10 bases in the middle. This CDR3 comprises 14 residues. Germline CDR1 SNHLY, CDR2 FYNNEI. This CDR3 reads CASSEGQGSQPQHF. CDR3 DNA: TGTGCCAGCAGTGAAGGGCAGGGGAGTCAGCCCCAGCATTTT.

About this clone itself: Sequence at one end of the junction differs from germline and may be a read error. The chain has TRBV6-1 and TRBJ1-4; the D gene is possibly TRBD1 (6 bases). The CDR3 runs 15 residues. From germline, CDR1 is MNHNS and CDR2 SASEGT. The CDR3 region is CASREGQSTNEKLFF. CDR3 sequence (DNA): TGTGCCAGCAGGGAAGGACAGTCAACTAATGAAAAACTGTTTTTT.

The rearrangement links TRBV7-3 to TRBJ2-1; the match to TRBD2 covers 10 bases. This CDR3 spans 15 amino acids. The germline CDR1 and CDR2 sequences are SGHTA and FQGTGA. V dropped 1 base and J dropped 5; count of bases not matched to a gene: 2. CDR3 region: CASSLNSGGNNEQFF. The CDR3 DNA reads TGTGCCAGCAGCTTAAATAGCGGGGGGAACAATGAGCAGTTCTTC.

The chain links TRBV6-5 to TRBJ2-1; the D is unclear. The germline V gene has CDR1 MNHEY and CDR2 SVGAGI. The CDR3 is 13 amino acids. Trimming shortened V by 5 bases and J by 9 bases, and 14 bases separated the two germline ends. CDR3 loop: CASSIPELSEQFF. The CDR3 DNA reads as TGTGCCAGCAGTATCCCGGAACTAAGTGAGCAGTTCTTC.

This CDR3 is CASSLSRQGGETQYF. CDR3 coding DNA: TGTGCCAGCAGTTTATCTCGACAGGGAGGAGAGACCCAGTACTTC. This sequence joins TRBV27 and TRBJ2-5; the D gene is possibly TRBD1 (7 bases). CDR1 MNHEY and CDR2 SMNVEV come from the germline V gene (reference sequence). V was trimmed by 0 bases and J by 4 bases, leaving 12 bases between them. CDR3 length: 15 amino acids.

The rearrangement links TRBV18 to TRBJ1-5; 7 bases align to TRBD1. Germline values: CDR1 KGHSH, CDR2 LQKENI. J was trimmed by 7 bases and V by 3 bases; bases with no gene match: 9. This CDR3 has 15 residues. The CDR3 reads CASSPRGTADQPQHF. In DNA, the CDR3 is TGTGCCAGCTCACCCCGGGGGACAGCTGACCAGCCCCAGCATTTT.

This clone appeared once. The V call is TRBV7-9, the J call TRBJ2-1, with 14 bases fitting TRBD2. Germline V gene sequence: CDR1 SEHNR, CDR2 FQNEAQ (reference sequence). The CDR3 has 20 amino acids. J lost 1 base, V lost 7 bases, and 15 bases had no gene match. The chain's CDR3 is CASTPGGTSGGSGSYNEQFF. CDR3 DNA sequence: TGTGCCAGCACCCCCGGGGGGACTAGCGGGGGATCAGGTTCCTACAATGAGCAGTTCTTC.

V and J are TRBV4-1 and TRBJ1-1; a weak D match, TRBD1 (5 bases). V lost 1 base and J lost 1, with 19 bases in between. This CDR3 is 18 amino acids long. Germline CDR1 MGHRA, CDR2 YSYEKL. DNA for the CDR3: TGCGCCAGCAGCCAAGCCCCCCCGCCAGGGCGGGAGAACACTGAAGCTTTCTTT. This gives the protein CASSQAPPPGRENTEAFF.

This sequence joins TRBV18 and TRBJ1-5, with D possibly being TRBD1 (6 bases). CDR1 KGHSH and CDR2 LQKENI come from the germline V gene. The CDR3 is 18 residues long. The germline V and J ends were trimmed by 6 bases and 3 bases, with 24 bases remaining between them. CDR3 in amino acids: CASSTAALGHDPNQPQHF. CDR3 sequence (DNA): TGTGCCAGCTCGACCGCCGCTTTGGGACACGACCCCAATCAGCCCCAGCATTTT.

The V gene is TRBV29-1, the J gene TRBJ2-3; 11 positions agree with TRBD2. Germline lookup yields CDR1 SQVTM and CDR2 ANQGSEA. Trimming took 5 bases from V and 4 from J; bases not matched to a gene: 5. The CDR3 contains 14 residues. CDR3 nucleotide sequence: TGCAGCGTTACGACTAGCGGGGCTTCAGATACGCAGTATTTT. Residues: CSVTTSGASDTQYF.

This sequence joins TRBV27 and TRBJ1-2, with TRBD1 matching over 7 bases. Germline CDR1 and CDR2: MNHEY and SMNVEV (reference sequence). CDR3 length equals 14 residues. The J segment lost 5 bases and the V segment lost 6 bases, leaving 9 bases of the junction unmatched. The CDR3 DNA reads TGTGCCAGCAGGGTACCGGGACAGTTATATGGCTACACCTTC. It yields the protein CASRVPGQLYGYTF.

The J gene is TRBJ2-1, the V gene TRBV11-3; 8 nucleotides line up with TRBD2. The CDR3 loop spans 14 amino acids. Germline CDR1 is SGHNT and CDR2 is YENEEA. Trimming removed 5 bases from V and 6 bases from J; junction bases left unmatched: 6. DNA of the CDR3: TGTGCCAGCAGCCGTCGGGGGGGAGGCAATGAGCAGTTCTTC. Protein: CASSRRGGGNEQFF.

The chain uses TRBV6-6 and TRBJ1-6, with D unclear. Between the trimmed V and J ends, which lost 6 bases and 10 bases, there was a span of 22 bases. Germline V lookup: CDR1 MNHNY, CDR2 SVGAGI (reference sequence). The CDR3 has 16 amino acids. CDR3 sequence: CASSRTWSGSESPLHF. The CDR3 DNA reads TGTGCCAGCAGCCGAACCTGGAGTGGTTCAGAATCACCCCTCCACTTT.

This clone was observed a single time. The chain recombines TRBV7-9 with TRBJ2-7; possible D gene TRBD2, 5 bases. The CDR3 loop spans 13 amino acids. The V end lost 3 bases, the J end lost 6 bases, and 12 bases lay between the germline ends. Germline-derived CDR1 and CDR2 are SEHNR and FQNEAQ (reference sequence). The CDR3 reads CASSFHGEREQYF. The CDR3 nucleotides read TGTGCCAGCAGCTTTCACGGGGAGCGCGAGCAGTACTTC. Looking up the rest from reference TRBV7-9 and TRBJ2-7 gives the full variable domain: DTGVSQNPRHKITKRGQNVTFRCDPISEHNRLYWYRQTLGQGPEFLTYFQNEAQLEKSRLLSDRFSAERPKGSFSTLEIQRTEQGDSAMYLCASSFHGEREQYFGPGTRLTVT.

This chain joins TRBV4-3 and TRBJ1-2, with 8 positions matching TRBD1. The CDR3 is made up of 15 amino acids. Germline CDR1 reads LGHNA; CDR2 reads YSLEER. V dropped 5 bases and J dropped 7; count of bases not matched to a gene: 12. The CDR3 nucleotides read TGCGCCAGCAGCACCCGGACAGGGTCATTAGGTGGCTACACCTTC. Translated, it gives CASSTRTGSLGGYTF.

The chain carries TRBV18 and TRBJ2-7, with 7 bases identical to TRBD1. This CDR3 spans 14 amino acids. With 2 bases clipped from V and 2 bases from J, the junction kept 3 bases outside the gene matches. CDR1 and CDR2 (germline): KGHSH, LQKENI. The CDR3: CASSPEQGTYEQYF. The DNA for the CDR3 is TGTGCCAGCTCACCAGAACAGGGGACCTACGAGCAGTACTTC.

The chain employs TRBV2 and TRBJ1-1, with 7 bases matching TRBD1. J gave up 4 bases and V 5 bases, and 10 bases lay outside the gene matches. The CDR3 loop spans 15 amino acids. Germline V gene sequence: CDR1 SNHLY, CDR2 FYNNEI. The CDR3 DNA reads TGTGCCAGCAGTCGGACAGGCAGGGTGGGCACTGAAGCTTTCTTT. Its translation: CASSRTGRVGTEAFF.

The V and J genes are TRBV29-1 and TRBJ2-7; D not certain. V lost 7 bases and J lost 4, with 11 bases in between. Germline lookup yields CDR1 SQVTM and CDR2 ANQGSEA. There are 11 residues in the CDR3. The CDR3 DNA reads TGCAGCGCGGAGACTGCGTACGAGCAGTACTTC. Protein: CSAETAYEQYF.

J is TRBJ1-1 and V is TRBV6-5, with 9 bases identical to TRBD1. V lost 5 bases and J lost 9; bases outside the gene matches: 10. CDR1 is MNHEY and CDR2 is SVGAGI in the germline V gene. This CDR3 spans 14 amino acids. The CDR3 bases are TGTGCCAGCAGTCCGGGACAGGGTACTCCTAAAGCTTTCTTT. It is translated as CASSPGQGTPKAFF.